Listed below are T cell receptor beta chains from one sample, sequenced in a study of cytomegalovirus exposure and HLA in healthy donors. The repertoire was sequenced with immunoSEQ multiplex PCR; TCRdb's copy has only in-frame clones and lacks some. The data show fewer than 150,000 clones, roughly 80% seen once. Sequences were obtained from PBMCs. These receptors were taken from a female donor in good health and CMV-seropositive. The CDR3 runs from the conserved cysteine through the conserved F or W. D genes are given only for firm matches. Only some rows state a clone size, as once, few, many or a class for expanded clones.

j_gene,v_gene,d_gene,abundance,CDR3nt,CDR3aa
TRBJ2-2,TRBV15,TRBD2,.,TGTGCCACCAGCGGGCTAGCGGGCACCGGGGAGCTGTTTTTT,CATSGLAGTGELFF
TRBJ2-1,TRBV19,TRBD1,.,TGTGCCAGTAGTACCCGACACAGGGGCCTCCATGAGCAGTTCTTC,CASSTRHRGLHEQFF
TRBJ1-5,TRBV2,TRBD1,.,TGTGCCAGCAGTGTCCGGGACAGGGGCGGTCAGCCCCAGCATTTT,CASSVRDRGGQPQHF
TRBJ2-7,TRBV6-5,.,.,TGTGCCAGCAGTTACTCGAGGGCCTGGGACGAGCAGTACTTC,CASSYSRAWDEQYF
TRBJ2-1,TRBV2,TRBD2,.,TGTGCCAGCCGGCTAGCGGGGGGGCCCCTTACTCGCTACAATGAGCAGTTCTTC,CASRLAGGPLTRYNEQFF
TRBJ1-1,TRBV28,TRBD1,.,TGTGCCAGCAGTTTCAGGGACAGGCGAACTGAAGCTTTCTTT,CASSFRDRRTEAFF
TRBJ2-6,TRBV5-4,.,once,TGTGCCAGCAGCTTGGCAGAGGGCCGGGGAAGCTCTGGGGCCAACGTCCTGACTTTC,CASSLAEGRGSSGANVLTF
TRBJ1-6,TRBV6-6,.,.,TGTGCCAGCAGTCCTCAGGGGTACAATTCACCCCTCCACTTT,CASSPQGYNSPLHF
TRBJ1-5,TRBV30,.,.,TGTGCCTGGAGTACCGGGAGAGCTCAGCCCCAGCATTTT,CAWSTGRAQPQHF
TRBJ1-2,TRBV6-1,.,once,TGTGCCAGCAGTGGGAGACGCGGGAAAGTCAACTATGGCTACACCTTC,CASSGRRGKVNYGYTF
TRBJ2-7,TRBV7-9,.,.,TGTGCCAGCAGCTTCGGCGGGGGCAACTACGAGCAGTACTTC,CASSFGGGNYEQYF
TRBJ2-7,TRBV6-5,TRBD1,.,TGTGCCAGCAGTTACTTGTGGACAGGGGGCCGGGAGCAGTACTTC,CASSYLWTGGREQYF
TRBJ1-4,TRBV5-1,TRBD1,.,TGCGCCAGCAGCTTGGGACAGGGGATAGTTTCGGGTAATGAAAAACTGTTTTTT,CASSLGQGIVSGNEKLFF
TRBJ1-1,TRBV5-1,.,.,TGCGCCAGCTGCCACGGGCTGGGACAGAACACTGAAGCTTTCTTT,CASCHGLGQNTEAFF
TRBJ2-2,TRBV9,TRBD1,.,TGTGCCAGCACCTCAGGGGGACAGACTACCGGGGAGCTGTTTTTT,CASTSGGQTTGELFF
TRBJ1-1,TRBV7-2,TRBD1,.,TGTGCCAGCAGCTCGGGGACAGGGTTGAACACTGAAGCTTTCTTT,CASSSGTGLNTEAFF
TRBJ1-2,TRBV20-1,TRBD1,.,TGCAGTGCAAACAGGGGGCTTGGCTACACCTTC,CSANRGLGYTF
TRBJ1-5,TRBV10-3,.,.,TGTGCCACCTGGCTGGGGGCCGGCAATCAGCCCCAGCATTTT,CATWLGAGNQPQHF
TRBJ2-5,TRBV7-9,TRBD2,.,TGTGCCAGCAGGACTAGCGGGGGACAAGAGACCCAGTACTTC,CASRTSGGQETQYF
TRBJ2-1,TRBV11-2,TRBD2,.,TGTGCCAGCAGCTTAGACCACGGGGGGAGATACAATGAGCAGTTCTTC,CASSLDHGGRYNEQFF
TRBJ1-1,TRBV5-5,.,.,TGTGCCAGCAGCTTGACGACGGGTGACGCTTTCTTT,CASSLTTGDAFF
TRBJ2-1,TRBV7-2,TRBD2,.,TGTGCCAGCCAGCGGGACTTCTCCTACAATGAGCAGTTCTTC,CASQRDFSYNEQFF
TRBJ2-7,TRBV10-3,TRBD1,.,TGTGCCATCAAGGGACAGGGGGCCATCTACGAGCAGTACTTC,CAIKGQGAIYEQYF
TRBJ2-7,TRBV14,.,.,TGTGCCAGCAGCCAAGTAGGAGGGAACTACGAGCAGTACTTC,CASSQVGGNYEQYF
TRBJ2-1,TRBV5-1,TRBD2,.,TGCGCCAGCAGCTCCGGGACTAGGCCTTATGAGCAGTTCTTC,CASSSGTRPYEQFF
TRBJ1-1,TRBV7-9,.,.,TGTGCCAGCAGCTTAGCTGGCGGGGAGACTGAAGCTTTCTTT,CASSLAGGETEAFF
TRBJ1-4,TRBV5-1,.,.,TGCGCCAGCAGCCGAGAAGTCCGAGGGGAAAAACTGTTTTTT,CASSREVRGEKLFF
TRBJ2-5,TRBV5-4,TRBD1,.,TGTGCCAGCAGCTTTCTAGGGGGCCACCAAGAGACCCAGTACTTC,CASSFLGGHQETQYF
TRBJ1-4,TRBV6-5,.,few,TGTGCCAGCAGTATGGTTTGGTCGGATGAAAAACTGTTTTTT,CASSMVWSDEKLFF
TRBJ2-2,TRBV5-1,TRBD2,once,TGCGCCAGCAGCTTGGCCGGACTAGCCTATAACACCGGGGAGCTGTTTTTT,CASSLAGLAYNTGELFF
TRBJ1-1,TRBV7-9,.,.,TGTGCCAGCAGCTTAGACTCTAACACTGAAGCTTTCTTT,CASSLDSNTEAFF
TRBJ1-1,TRBV19,.,.,TGTGCCAGTAGTATTCCTACACAGGGCACTGAAGCTTTCTTT,CASSIPTQGTEAFF
TRBJ2-5,TRBV6-5,.,few,TGTGCCAGCAGTTACGAGCGGGGGGGACAGGGGACCCAGTACTTC,CASSYERGGQGTQYF
TRBJ1-5,TRBV7-3,.,.,TGTGCCAGCAGCTTGGGCCCAGGTAGCAATCAGCCCCAGCATTTT,CASSLGPGSNQPQHF
TRBJ1-3,TRBV4-3,TRBD1,few,TGCGCCAGCAGCCCTCATACAGGGGCCGGAAACACCATATATTTT,CASSPHTGAGNTIYF
TRBJ1-2,TRBV27,TRBD1,.,TGTGCCAGCAGTTCTGGACAGGGTCTCAACTATGGCTACACCTTC,CASSSGQGLNYGYTF
TRBJ2-3,TRBV6-5,.,.,TGTGCCAGCAGTTACCGGTATGAGCGGGATACGCAGTATTTT,CASSYRYERDTQYF
TRBJ2-5,TRBV5-1,TRBD2,once,TGCGCCAGCAGCTTGGACCTAGCGGGGGGTGAGACCCAGTACTTC,CASSLDLAGGETQYF
TRBJ1-2,TRBV6-5,.,.,TGTGCCAGCACCAAGGGAGATATCTATGGCTACACCTTC,CASTKGDIYGYTF
TRBJ1-3,TRBV18,.,.,TGTGCCAGCTCACCACAAGTGGGAGCTGGAAACACCATATATTTT,CASSPQVGAGNTIYF
TRBJ2-1,TRBV6-5,.,.,TGTGCCAGCAGCCCCAGCGGGACAGGTAATGAGCAGTTCTTC,CASSPSGTGNEQFF
TRBJ2-7,TRBV28,TRBD1,.,TGTGCCAGCAGTTTTGGGACAGAGGTCTCCTACGAGCAGTACTTC,CASSFGTEVSYEQYF
TRBJ2-2,TRBV2,.,.,TGTGCCAGCAGTAACTTTTACGGGGAGCTGTTTTTT,CASSNFYGELFF
TRBJ2-3,TRBV7-9,.,once,TGTGCCAGCAGCCCACGACCCGGGGTAACAGATACGCAGTATTTT,CASSPRPGVTDTQYF
TRBJ1-6,TRBV7-2,.,.,TGTGCCAGCAGCTTAGCGGGCCATTCACCCCTCCACTTT,CASSLAGHSPLHF
TRBJ1-5,TRBV28,.,.,TGTGCCAGCATCGGGGGGGGGACGGAGCCCCAGCATTTT,CASIGGGTEPQHF
TRBJ2-3,TRBV14,TRBD2,.,TGTGCCAGCAGCACGCACTACGGGGGGGAAACGACAGATACGCAGTATTTT,CASSTHYGGETTDTQYF
TRBJ1-1,TRBV28,.,.,TGTGCCAGCATCAACAGTTTGAACACTGAAGCTTTCTTT,CASINSLNTEAFF